One and the same sample provided the 8 T cell receptor beta chains below, sequenced in a study of T cells in Graves' hyperthyroidism and ophthalmopathy. Researchers amplified the TCR beta CDR3 regions from RNA transcripts. Using the HTBI primer set, a first-round RT-PCR was run on the TCR CDR3. TCRdb re-called the multiplex PCR reads with MiXCR, one entry per CDR3 protein. There are hundreds of thousands of distinct CDR3 sequences in the sample; roughly 14% occur only once, and over 3.5% lies in the top ten. The sample was blood. The receptors here all came from a woman aged 40 to 50 with Graves' ophthalmopathy.

As to this clonotype: This may come from a read error, since a much larger clone is one base off. The genes are TRBV4-2 and TRBJ1-1; D not resolved. Germline lookup yields CDR1 LGHNA and CDR2 YNFKEQ. There are 16 residues in the CDR3. In nucleotides, the CDR3 is TGTGTCAGCAGCCAAGAGATTAGAAGCCCTTCGGGTGAAGCTTTCTTT. Protein sequence: CVSSQEIRSPSGEAFF.

This clonotype came up many times. This rearrangement joins TRBV6-2 or TRBV6-3 to TRBJ2-7; D remains unclear. Trimming took off 3 bases at V and 7 bases at J, with 13 bases between the two ends. Germline lookup yields CDR1 MNHEY and CDR2 SVGEGT. The CDR3 has 13 amino acids. CDR3: CASSYQFDREQYF. The CDR3 bases are TGTGCCAGCAGTTATCAGTTTGATCGAGAGCAGTACTTC.

This clonotype occurred many times. The V gene is TRBV7-8, the J gene TRBJ1-1; maybe TRBD1 (5 bases). The CDR3 has 16 amino acids. CDR1 and CDR2 from the germline V gene are SGHVS and FQNEAQ. V was pared by 2 bases and J by 3 bases, with 16 bases between. CDR3 nucleotide sequence: TGTGCCAGCAGCTTAATATCCAGGGTTTTTGACACTGAAGCTTTCTTT. Translation gives CASSLISRVFDTEAFF.

This clonotype was picked up many times. V and J are TRBV28 and TRBJ1-2, with 8 bases aligning to TRBD1. Unmatched junction bases numbered 3, after V lost 4 bases and J lost 8 bases. The germline gives CDR1 MDHEN, CDR2 SYDVKM. The CDR3 totals 12 residues. Here the CDR3 reads CASSWTGIGYTF. CDR3 coding DNA: TGTGCCAGCAGTTGGACAGGGATCGGCTACACCTTC.

The chain couples TRBV28 to TRBJ1-1, with D possibly being TRBD1 (5 bases). This CDR3 comprises 18 residues. The V gene's germline CDR1 is MDHEN and CDR2 SYDVKM. Trimming stripped 4 bases from V and 1 base from J, with 22 bases between. The CDR3: CASSSAPARGHWNTEAFF. CDR3 sequence (DNA): TGTGCCAGCAGTTCTGCCCCGGCTAGGGGTCATTGGAACACTGAAGCTTTCTTT.

This clonotype was detected ten times or more. The V call is TRBV10-3, the J call TRBJ2-7, with D hard to call. The V gene's germline CDR1 is ENHRY and CDR2 SYGVKD. The CDR3 length is 13 residues. V dropped 2 bases and J dropped 3 bases, with 8 bases sitting between them. The CDR3 loop reads CAISETQSYEQYF. The DNA for the CDR3 is TGTGCCATCAGTGAGACACAGAGCTACGAGCAGTACTTC.

The chain has TRBV12-3 or TRBV12-4 and TRBJ2-2; D gene ambiguous. The CDR3 sequence is 14 residues long. The V end was cut by 6 bases, the J end by 5 bases, with 13 bases between. In DNA, the CDR3 is TGTGCCAGCAGCCCCCGTAGCATAACCGGGGAGCTGTTTTTT. It specifies CASSPRSITGELFF.

There are a few counts of this clonotype. A read error may explain this, as a much larger clone is one base away. Likely a read error: the CDR3 ends without its conserved phenylalanine or tryptophan. The chain couples TRBV15 to TRBJ2-5; 7 positions match TRBD2. V was clipped by 3 bases and J by 6 bases; unmatched bases: 10. This CDR3 region has 15 residues. Germline CDR1 reads LNHNV; CDR2 reads YYDKDF (reference sequence). The CDR3 protein is CATSRGWEGLKTQYL. The CDR3 DNA sequence: TGTGCCACCAGCAGGGGGTGGGAGGGCCTGAAGACCCAGTACCTC.